The 24 T cell receptor beta chains below were found in one sample sequenced in a study of pediatric ulcerative colitis. Clones were read by immunoSEQ multiplex PCR, and TCRdb kept only the in-frame ones, dropping some. The profile covers 57,000 or so clones, with 87% appearing a single time and around 1.5% taken by the ten largest. The sequencing input was blood. The receptors were gathered from a boy aged 10-17 years who was a control in a study of pediatric ulcerative colitis.

V gene TRBV11-3 combines with J gene TRBJ2-1; 9 bases align to TRBD2. V lost 9 bases and J lost 2; bases outside the gene matches: 5. CDR3 length equals 14 residues. Per germline, CDR1 SGHNT and CDR2 YENEEA. CDR3 DNA sequence: TGTGCCAGTGCAGCGGGGGGTACCTACAATGAGCAGTTCTTC. This translates into CASAAGGTYNEQFF.

The rearrangement joins TRBV6-1 to TRBJ1-2; D may be TRBD1 (5 bases). This CDR3 comprises 18 residues. Trimming took 1 base from V and 7 from J, leaving 25 bases between them. Germline assignment: CDR1 MNHNS and CDR2 SASEGT. DNA of the CDR3: TGTGCCAGCAGTGAAGAGCGGGGTTGGACAATCCTGCTCCCTGGCTACACCTTC. Amino acid sequence: CASSEERGWTILLPGYTF.

The chain couples TRBV7-6 to TRBJ1-2, with TRBD1 identical over 7 bases. V trimming: 5 bases; J trimming: 8 bases; junction bases outside the gene matches: 8. CDR1 is SGHVS and CDR2 is FNYEAQ in the germline V gene. The CDR3 spans 13 residues. CDR3: CASSPGGKYGYTF. In nucleotides, the CDR3 is TGTGCCAGCAGCCCAGGGGGAAAATACGGCTACACCTTC.

The V gene is TRBV7-8, the J gene TRBJ2-7; unclear D gene. V lost 3 bases and J 0 bases, leaving 15 bases between the germline ends. Germline V lookup: CDR1 SGHVS, CDR2 FQNEAQ. The CDR3 contains 16 residues. The CDR3: CASSLPAWLSSYEQYF. CDR3 in DNA: TGTGCCAGCAGCTTGCCGGCCTGGTTAAGCTCCTACGAGCAGTACTTC.

V and J are TRBV18 and TRBJ1-3, with D unresolved. V lost 3 bases to trimming and J lost 6 bases, with 9 bases between them. Germline loops: CDR1 KGHSH, CDR2 LQKENI. This CDR3 region has 13 residues. Here the CDR3 DNA reads TGTGCCAGCTCACCGTCGGCCCTAAACACCATATATTTT. This encodes CASSPSALNTIYF.

This rearrangement joins TRBV7-2 to TRBJ2-3; 10 bases fit TRBD1. V was pared by 4 bases and J by 3 bases, with 1 base of the junction left unmatched. CDR1 is SGHTA and CDR2 is FQGNSA in the germline V gene. This CDR3 spans 14 amino acids. Here the CDR3 reads CASSSGQGTDTQYF. The CDR3 DNA sequence: TGTGCCAGCAGCTCGGGACAGGGGACAGATACGCAGTATTTT.

This chain links TRBV7-6 with TRBJ2-5; weak D call: TRBD2 (6 bases). V was clipped by 1 base and J by 5 bases, with 11 bases between them. The CDR3 is made up of 14 amino acids. The V gene's germline CDR1 is SGHVS and CDR2 FNYEAQ. CDR3: CASSLEGGGETQYF. CDR3 in DNA: TGTGCCAGCAGCTTAGAAGGTGGAGGGGAGACCCAGTACTTC.

The chain employs TRBV4-3 and TRBJ1-1, with a possible D match to TRBD1 (5 bases). The CDR3 loop spans 13 amino acids. Looked up from germline, CDR1 is LGHNA and CDR2 is YSLEER. V was shortened by 0 bases and J by 7 bases, with 9 bases between the two germline ends. For the CDR3, the DNA is TGCGCCAGCAGCCAAGATCTTCAGGGTGAAGCTTTCTTT. Translating gives CASSQDLQGEAFF.

The chain links TRBV28 to TRBJ2-7; D is ambiguous. This CDR3 has 13 residues. Germline V gene lookup returns CDR1 MDHEN and CDR2 SYDVKM. The ends were cut back, 3 bases at V and 6 bases at J, with 12 bases in the middle. This chain's CDR3 is CASSLQQESEQYF. The CDR3 coding sequence is TGTGCCAGCAGTTTGCAACAAGAGAGCGAGCAGTACTTC.

This chain uses TRBV4-1 with TRBJ2-3; unclear D gene. V dropped 0 bases and J dropped 2 bases, with 6 bases sitting between them. The CDR3 runs 14 residues. Germline CDR1 and CDR2: MGHRA and YSYEKL. CDR3 region: CASSQEGYTDTQYF. Written as DNA, the CDR3 is TGCGCCAGCAGCCAAGAAGGTTACACAGATACGCAGTATTTT.

The chain recombines TRBV27 with TRBJ1-5; a weak D match, TRBD1 (6 bases). The V end was cut by 1 base, the J end by 2 bases, with 15 bases between. The CDR3 runs to 17 residues. Germline V lookup: CDR1 MNHEY, CDR2 SMNVEV (reference sequence). CDR3 loop: CASSLFWGAIGNQPQHF. DNA of the CDR3: TGTGCCAGCAGTTTATTCTGGGGGGCGATTGGCAATCAGCCCCAGCATTTT.

The genes are TRBV5-6 and TRBJ1-1; 11 bases are a match to TRBD1. Per the germline V gene, CDR1 is SGHDT and CDR2 is YYEEEE. Unmatched junction bases numbered 4, after V lost 3 bases and J lost 3 bases. The CDR3 sequence is 15 residues long. CDR3: CASSWTGGRYTEAFF. DNA of the CDR3: TGTGCCAGCAGCTGGACAGGGGGCAGGTACACTGAAGCTTTCTTT. The full variable domain, with the rest looked up from reference TRBV5-6 and TRBJ1-1, is DAGVTQSPTHLIKTRGQQVTLRCSPKSGHDTVSWYQQALGQGPQFIFQYYEEEERQRGNFPDRFSGHQFPNYSSELNVNALLLGDSALYLCASSWTGGRYTEAFFGQGTRLTVV.

For the CDR3, the DNA is TGCAGCGTTAGACGACGGTTCCAAGCTTTCTTT. Translation gives CSVRRRFQAFF. The chain uses TRBV29-1 and TRBJ1-1, with D unresolved. Trimming removed 5 bases at V and 9 bases at J, with 13 bases between. CDR3 length: 11 amino acids. From germline, CDR1 is SQVTM and CDR2 ANQGSEA.

J is TRBJ1-4 and V is TRBV19; no clear D. The CDR3 extends over 13 amino acids. The V end lost 2 bases, the J end lost 6 bases, and 7 bases lay between the germline ends. Germline CDR1 LNHDA, CDR2 SQIVND (reference sequence). This CDR3 reads CASSISLHEKLFF. CDR3 bases: TGTGCCAGTAGTATAAGTCTCCATGAAAAACTGTTTTTT.

The rearrangement links TRBV7-9 to TRBJ2-7, with 7 bases aligning to TRBD1. Germline values: CDR1 SEHNR, CDR2 FQNEAQ (reference sequence). The CDR3 is 14 amino acids. Trimming at V came to 5 bases and at J to 0 bases, leaving 4 bases not matched to a gene. CDR3: CASSIRDSSYEQYF. As DNA, the CDR3 is TGTGCCAGCAGCATAAGGGACAGCTCCTACGAGCAGTACTTC.

V and J are TRBV15 and TRBJ1-2, with D hard to call. Trimming took 5 bases from V and 5 from J, leaving 9 bases between them. CDR3 length equals 12 residues. The germline CDR1 and CDR2 sequences are LNHNV and YYDKDF (reference sequence). CDR3 in amino acids: CATSAKEYGYTF. In nucleotides, the CDR3 is TGTGCCACCAGCGCAAAGGAGTATGGCTACACCTTC. The complete variable domain, with remaining parts taken from reference TRBV15 and TRBJ1-2, reads DAMVIQNPRYQVTQFGKPVTLSCSQTLNHNVMYWYQQKSSQAPKLLFHYYDKDFNNEADTPDNFQSRRPNTSFCFLDIRSPGLGDTAMYLCATSAKEYGYTFGSGTRLTVV.

This clone was picked up a small number of times. The V gene is TRBV2, the J gene TRBJ1-2; D is perhaps TRBD1 (5 bases). The germline V and J ends were trimmed by 3 bases and 3 bases, with 20 bases remaining between them. The germline CDR1 and CDR2 sequences are SNHLY and FYNNEI. This CDR3 spans 17 amino acids. CDR3 protein: CASSDPSGRPIDYGYTF. As DNA, the CDR3 is TGTGCCAGCAGTGATCCGTCAGGGAGACCGATTGACTATGGCTACACCTTC.

CDR3: CAFKRVRESYF. DNA for the CDR3: TGCGCCTTTAAAAGGGTTAGGGAGTCGTACTTC. V gene TRBV23-1 combines with J gene TRBJ2-7; D is possibly TRBD2 (5 bases). TRBV23-1 is noted as an ORF with a role that remains uncertain. V was clipped by 11 bases and J by 12 bases, with 20 bases between them. This CDR3 contains 11 residues.

The genes are TRBV29-1 and TRBJ2-7, with TRBD1 matching 7 bases. CDR1 and CDR2 (germline): SQVTM, ANQGSEA. V trimming: 4 bases; J trimming: 3 bases; junction bases outside the gene matches: 9. This CDR3 has 14 amino acids. CDR3 sequence: CSVAGQGEFYEQYF. The CDR3 nucleotides read TGCAGCGTTGCGGGGCAGGGGGAATTCTACGAGCAGTACTTC.

V usage is TRBV10-3 and J usage is TRBJ1-1; 9 bases are shared with TRBD1. There are 17 residues in the CDR3. The V segment lost 4 bases and the J segment 2 bases; nucleotides outside the gene matches: 11. The germline CDR1 and CDR2 sequences are ENHRY and SYGVKD. The CDR3 region is CAISVQGASTLNTEAFF. In nucleotides, the CDR3 is TGTGCCATCAGTGTACAGGGGGCATCGACCCTTAACACTGAAGCTTTCTTT.

This clone has just one count. The chain has TRBV11-2 and TRBJ2-2, with a possible D match to TRBD2 (6 bases). Germline CDR1 reads SGHAT; CDR2 reads FQNNGV. Between the trimmed V and J ends, which lost 4 bases and 7 bases, there was a span of 19 bases. CDR3 length: 16 amino acids. The CDR3 bases are TGTGCCAGCAGCTCCGCGGGGACCTTCCTGATCGGGGAGCTGTTTTTT. Translated, it gives CASSSAGTFLIGELFF.

This clone was seen only a few times. The chain uses TRBV14 and TRBJ1-2; 9 nucleotides line up with TRBD1. J was trimmed by 4 bases and V by 0 bases; bases with no gene match: 9. This CDR3 contains 17 residues. CDR1 is SGHDN and CDR2 is FVKESK in the germline V gene. The CDR3 is CASSQDGLYRGPYGYTF. CDR3 sequence (DNA): TGTGCCAGCAGCCAAGACGGGCTGTACAGGGGGCCCTATGGCTACACCTTC.

The J gene is TRBJ2-2, the V gene TRBV12-5; D perhaps matches TRBD2 (6 bases). This CDR3 has 15 amino acids. Germline CDR1 LGHNT, CDR2 FRNRAP. Trimming cost V 6 bases and J 4 bases, with 15 bases left between them. CDR3 DNA: TGTGCTAGTGGACCGGGACTTGGAAGCACCGGGGAGCTGTTTTTT. It specifies CASGPGLGSTGELFF.

This rearrangement joins TRBV29-1 to TRBJ2-5; unclear D gene. Germline V gives CDR1 SQVTM, CDR2 ANQGSEA. With 5 bases removed from V and 2 bases from J, the gap between germline ends came to 6 bases. CDR3 length: 11 amino acids. CDR3 protein: CSVYDQETQYF. The CDR3 DNA sequence: TGCAGCGTTTATGATCAAGAGACCCAGTACTTC.